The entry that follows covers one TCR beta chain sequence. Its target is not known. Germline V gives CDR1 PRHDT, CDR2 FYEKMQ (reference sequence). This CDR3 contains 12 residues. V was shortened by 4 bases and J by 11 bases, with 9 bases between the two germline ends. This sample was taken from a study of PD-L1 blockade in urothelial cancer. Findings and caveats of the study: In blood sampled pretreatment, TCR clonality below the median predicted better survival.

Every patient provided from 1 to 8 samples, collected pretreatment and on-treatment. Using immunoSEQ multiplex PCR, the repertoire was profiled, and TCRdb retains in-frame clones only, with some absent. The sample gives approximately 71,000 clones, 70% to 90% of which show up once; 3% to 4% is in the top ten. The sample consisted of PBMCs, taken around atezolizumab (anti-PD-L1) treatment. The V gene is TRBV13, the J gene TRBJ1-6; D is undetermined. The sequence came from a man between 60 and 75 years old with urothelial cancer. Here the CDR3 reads CASSSGSTPLHF. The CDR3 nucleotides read TGTGCCAGCAGCTCCGGGTCAACACCCCTCCACTTT.